These 18 T cell receptor beta chains originate from one sample sequenced in a study of cytomegalovirus exposure and HLA in healthy donors. Only in-frame clones appear in the TCRdb table, and some are missing; sequencing was by immunoSEQ multiplex PCR. The table includes around 250,000 clones, around 89% detected once. The sequenced sample was PBMCs. The source of these receptors is a woman aged 18-35 years in good health and CMV-seronegative.

As DNA, the CDR3 is TGTGCCAGCAGCGACGTCGGGGGAGGAAACACCATATATTTT. Protein: CASSDVGGGNTIYF. This sequence joins TRBV5-6 and TRBJ1-3; D is perhaps TRBD1 (5 bases). The CDR3 has 14 residues. Trimming removed 4 bases from V and 4 bases from J, with 12 bases in between. Germline V gene sequence: CDR1 SGHDT, CDR2 YYEEEE.

The rearrangement joins TRBV7-9 to TRBJ1-4; D is unclear. The V and J ends lost 3 bases and 5 bases respectively, with 7 bases between them. CDR3 length: 13 residues. Germline V gene data show CDR1 as SEHNR and CDR2 as FQNEAQ (reference sequence). CDR3 protein: CASSLYSNEKLFF. In nucleotides, the CDR3 is TGTGCCAGCAGCTTGTACAGCAATGAAAAACTGTTTTTT.

The gene calls are TRBV19 and TRBJ1-5; 9 bases fit TRBD1. Germline V gives CDR1 LNHDA, CDR2 SQIVND (reference sequence). The V gene end was trimmed by 8 bases and the J gene end by 11 bases; junction bases not matched to a gene: 16. The CDR3 contains 15 residues. The DNA of the CDR3 is TGTGCCAGTGCATACTCGGGACAGGGCCTCTTGGCCCAGCATTTT. It is translated as CASAYSGQGLLAQHF. The full variable domain, with the rest looked up from reference TRBV19 and TRBJ1-5, is DGGITQSPKYLFRKEGQNVTLSCEQNLNHDAMYWYRQDPGQGLRLIYYSQIVNDFQKGDIAEGYSVSREKKESFPLTVTSAQKNPTAFYLCASAYSGQGLLAQHFGDGTRLSIL.

The chain joins TRBV4-1 to TRBJ1-2; 9 nucleotides line up with TRBD1. CDR3 length: 14 residues. The V segment lost 4 bases and the J segment 5 bases; nucleotides outside the gene matches: 5. Germline V lookup: CDR1 MGHRA, CDR2 YSYEKL. For the CDR3, the DNA is TGCGCCAGCAGCCGTCGAGGGACAGGGTATGGCTACACCTTC. This encodes CASSRRGTGYGYTF.

The rearrangement links TRBV5-1 to TRBJ2-1; 11 positions agree with TRBD2. The junction had 9 bases not matched to a gene; V was cut back by 4 bases and J by 3 bases. The CDR3 runs to 17 residues. Germline V gene sequence: CDR1 SGHRS, CDR2 YFSETQ. Here the CDR3 reads CASSGGTSGLFYNEQFF. The DNA for the CDR3 is TGCGCCAGCAGCGGGGGGACTAGCGGACTATTCTACAATGAGCAGTTCTTC.

This chain joins TRBV6-5 and TRBJ1-1, with D uncertain. Germline V CDR1 and CDR2: MNHEY, SVGAGI. V lost 1 base and J lost 2, with 8 bases in between. The CDR3 covers 14 residues. CDR3 nucleotides: TGTGCCAGCAGTTACTACGGGGTTAACACTGAAGCTTTCTTT. This sequence encodes CASSYYGVNTEAFF.

This rearrangement joins TRBV7-2 to TRBJ2-2; 7 bases agree with TRBD2. The V gene's germline CDR1 is SGHTA and CDR2 FQGNSA. The CDR3 consists of 17 residues. With V trimmed by 2 bases and J by 5 bases, 11 bases remained unmatched. The CDR3 reads CASSLPGLLVYTGELFF. CDR3 nucleotides: TGTGCCAGCAGCTTACCGGGACTACTTGTTTATACCGGGGAGCTGTTTTTT.

DNA of the CDR3: TGTGCCAGCAGTTACTCGGCGGGTCAGCCCCAGCATTTT. Encoded protein: CASSYSAGQPQHF. The chain has TRBV6-5 and TRBJ1-5, with D unclear. Per the germline V gene, CDR1 is MNHEY and CDR2 is SVGAGI. V lost 0 bases, J lost 6 bases, and 6 bases lay in between. This CDR3 has 13 amino acids.

V usage is TRBV5-4 and J usage is TRBJ1-1; 7 bases fit TRBD1. The CDR3 length is 15 residues. V was clipped by 5 bases and J by 6 bases; unmatched bases: 13. Germline V gene data show CDR1 as SGHNT and CDR2 as YYREEE (reference sequence). The CDR3 spells CASSPTGQRTAEAFF. The CDR3 DNA sequence: TGTGCCAGCAGTCCCACGGGACAGCGTACCGCTGAAGCTTTCTTT.

The chain employs TRBV4-1 and TRBJ2-5; TRBD2 might be the D (5 bases). The CDR3 is 14 residues long. Trimming took off 1 base at V and 5 bases at J, with 11 bases between the two ends. CDR1 is MGHRA and CDR2 is YSYEKL in the germline V gene. Written as DNA, the CDR3 is TGCGCCAGCAGCCAAGTCGGGGAAAGGGAGACCCAGTACTTC. It codes for CASSQVGERETQYF.

This chain connects TRBV5-1 to TRBJ2-1; 10 bases line up with TRBD1. The CDR3 length is 15 residues. Trimming at V came to 3 bases and at J to 4 bases, leaving 4 bases not matched to a gene. In germline, CDR1 is SGHRS, CDR2 YFSETQ. CDR3 in DNA: TGCGCCAGCAGCTACCGGGACAGGGGATACAATGAGCAGTTCTTC. Its translation: CASSYRDRGYNEQFF.

This clone has more than one count but fewer than ten. J is TRBJ1-6 and V is TRBV7-9, with 12 bases identical to TRBD1. The CDR3 consists of 17 residues. Per germline, CDR1 SEHNR and CDR2 FQNEAQ (reference sequence). After removal of 0 bases from V and 8 bases from J, the junction contained 5 bases not matched to a gene. CDR3 region: CASSLAGTGGLDSPLHF. CDR3 DNA sequence: TGTGCCAGCAGCTTAGCCGGGACAGGGGGCTTAGATTCACCCCTCCACTTT.

V is TRBV11-2 and J is TRBJ1-2; 8 positions agree with TRBD1. Germline V gene lookup returns CDR1 SGHAT and CDR2 FQNNGV. This CDR3 has 12 residues. Unmatched junction bases numbered 4, after V lost 5 bases and J lost 8 bases. The CDR3 DNA sequence: TGTGCCAGCAGCCAGACAGGGGCCGGCTACACCTTC. Translation gives CASSQTGAGYTF.

J is TRBJ2-1 and V is TRBV27, with no clear D. The CDR3 is 14 residues long. Trimming took off 2 bases at V and 5 bases at J, with 10 bases between the two ends. Germline CDR1 MNHEY, CDR2 SMNVEV (reference sequence). This CDR3 is CASSLRSRDNEQFF. CDR3 DNA sequence: TGTGCCAGCAGTTTAAGAAGTCGGGACAATGAGCAGTTCTTC.

This CDR3 is CASSSPGERPNYGYTF. The CDR3, as DNA: TGTGCCAGCAGCTCCCCCGGGGAAAGGCCTAACTATGGCTACACCTTC. The chain joins TRBV13 to TRBJ1-2; D is uncertain. The germline V and J ends were trimmed by 4 bases and 0 bases, with 15 bases remaining between them. The CDR3 is 16 residues long. Germline V lookup: CDR1 PRHDT, CDR2 FYEKMQ (reference sequence).

J is TRBJ2-5 and V is TRBV2; 8 nucleotides align to TRBD1. Losses at the gene ends were 4 bases for V and 5 bases for J; bases not matched to a gene: 6. Germline V gene sequence: CDR1 SNHLY, CDR2 FYNNEI. This CDR3 has 14 amino acids. CDR3 amino acids: CASSGQGAGETQYF. In DNA, the CDR3 is TGTGCCAGCAGTGGGCAGGGGGCGGGGGAGACCCAGTACTTC.

The chain employs TRBV2 and TRBJ2-5; 9 positions agree with TRBD1. The CDR3 totals 15 residues. Germline V gene sequence: CDR1 SNHLY, CDR2 FYNNEI. V lost 8 bases, J lost 4 bases, and 11 bases stayed unmatched. The CDR3 DNA is TGTGCCAGCGAAAGGCCGGGACAGGGATTAGAGACCCAGTACTTC. Protein: CASERPGQGLETQYF.

J is TRBJ2-1 and V is TRBV11-3; possible D gene TRBD2, 6 bases. The CDR3 covers 14 residues. With 1 base removed from V and 8 bases from J, the gap between germline ends came to 12 bases. Germline V gene sequence: CDR1 SGHNT, CDR2 YENEEA. The DNA for the CDR3 is TGTGCCAGCAGCTTAGGGAGTGGAGGGGATGAGCAGTTCTTC. Its translation is CASSLGSGGDEQFF.